This T cell receptor (beta chain) was retrieved from a study of T cell changes during pregnancy in multiple sclerosis. This clone was recorded once. Some clones are missing from TCRdb's copy, which holds only in-frame ones; the method was immunoSEQ multiplex PCR. The table has about 60,000 clones, 91% seen once; the top ten hold around 0.85%. Trimming took 2 bases from V and 4 from J, leaving 14 bases between them. The germline CDR1 and CDR2 sequences are GTSNPN and SVGIG (reference sequence). This CDR3 has 14 residues. This chain uses TRBV30 with TRBJ1-2; D gene unclear. Sequenced material: peripheral blood, taken before pregnancy. The receptor was isolated from a female donor with multiple sclerosis, enrolled in a pregnancy study. The CDR3 sequence: CAWSPGAFSYGYTF. DNA for the CDR3: TGTGCCTGGAGTCCCGGAGCGTTTAGCTATGGCTACACCTTC.